A selection of T cell receptor beta chains follows, all from one sample in a study of Graves' ophthalmopathy and Graves' hyperthyroidism. TCRdb reanalysed the multiplex PCR reads using MiXCR and keeps one entry per CDR3 protein. This sample has about 220,000 distinct CDR3 sequences, with about 22% found just once. Source material: peripheral blood. All receptors derive from a woman aged 45 to 65 with Graves' ophthalmopathy. The CDR3 runs from the conserved cysteine through the conserved F or W. The D gene is left open where the match is weak. The size field is filled for only some rows; it gives once, few, many or a size class.

d_call | clone_size | j_call | v_call | cdr3_nt | cdr3_aa
TRBD1 | NA | TRBJ2-2 | TRBV30 | TGTGCCTGGAGTGAGGGGGCGACGAACACCGGGGAGCTGTTTTTT | CAWSEGATNTGELFF
TRBD1 | NA | TRBJ1-5 | TRBV28 | TGTGCCAGCAGCCAAATAAAGACAGGGTATGGGAACAATCAGCCCCAGCATTTT | CASSQIKTGYGNNQPQHF
TRBD1 | many | TRBJ1-2 | TRBV12-3/TRBV12-4 | TGTGCCAGCAGTCAACTACAGGGGAGGAGTGGCTACACCTTC | CASSQLQGRSGYTF
NA | NA | TRBJ1-2 | TRBV7-2 | TGTGCCAGCAGCTTATCGGGGAGGACCTATGGCTACACCTTC | CASSLSGRTYGYTF
NA | many | TRBJ1-1 | TRBV6-5 | TGTGCCAGCAGTCCCCGGTTGGGTAAAGCTTTCTTT | CASSPRLGKAFF
NA | many | TRBJ1-1 | TRBV30 | TGTGCCTGGAGTGTACGGTTGAGGGAACCGAACACTGAAGCTTTCTTT | CAWSVRLREPNTEAFF
TRBD1 | many | TRBJ1-1 | TRBV19 | TGTGCCAGTAAGTCCAGGGGGGGCACTGAAGCTTTCTTT | CASKSRGGTEAFF
NA | many | TRBJ1-1 | TRBV6-5 | TGTGCCAGCAGTTACGAGCGACCAAGAGGCACTGAAGCTTTCTTT | CASSYERPRGTEAFF
NA | many | TRBJ2-7 | TRBV12-3/TRBV12-4 | TGTGCCAGCAGGGGAGGAGGTACCTACGAGCAGTACTTC | CASRGGGTYEQYF
TRBD1 | many | TRBJ1-2 | TRBV19 | TGTGCCAGTAGGGACAGGGGAGGATATGGCTACACCTTC | CASRDRGGYGYTF
TRBD1 | NA | TRBJ2-7 | TRBV24-1 | TGTGCCACCAGTGATTGGGGACAGGCCTACGAGCAGTACTTC | CATSDWGQAYEQYF
TRBD1 | many | TRBJ2-5 | TRBV11-2 | TGTGCCAGCAGCTTCTATTTGGGACAGAACCAAGAGACCCAGTACTTC | CASSFYLGQNQETQYF
NA | many | TRBJ1-2 | TRBV7-9 | TGTGCCAGCAGCTTAGCGGAAGGCTATGGCTACACCTTC | CASSLAEGYGYTF
TRBD1 | many | TRBJ1-5 | TRBV20-1 | TGCAGTGCTAGAGGACAGGGCTATAGCAATCAGCCCCAGCATTTT | CSARGQGYSNQPQHF
TRBD2 | many | TRBJ2-4 | TRBV12-3/TRBV12-4 | TGTGCCAGCAGTTTATTTCTAGCGGGAGTTAATATTCAGTACTTC | CASSLFLAGVNIQYF
NA | many | TRBJ1-2 | TRBV4-1 | TGCGCCAGCAGCCAAGATCTGGAGGGGCGGTTAGGCTACACCTTC | CASSQDLEGRLGYTF
TRBD1 | many | TRBJ1-2 | TRBV20-1 | TGCAGTGCCACACGAAGAGACAGGGATTATCAAGGCTACACCTTC | CSATRRDRDYQGYTF
NA | many | TRBJ2-7 | TRBV20-1 | TGCAGTGCTAGCAGGGCCGGATACGAGCAGTACTTC | CSASRAGYEQYF
TRBD1 | NA | TRBJ1-5 | TRBV11-2 | TGTGCCAGCAGCCTCGGGACAGAAAGCAATCAGCCCCAGCATTTT | CASSLGTESNQPQHF
NA | many | TRBJ1-1 | TRBV20-1 | TGCAGTGCAATAGAGGAGGCCCTCCGTGAAGCTTTCTTT | CSAIEEALREAFF
TRBD2 | many | TRBJ2-7 | TRBV6-2/TRBV6-3 | TGTGCCAGCAGTTACTCGGGGCTTGGCGGGAGGCAAGGCGGAGAGCAGTACTTC | CASSYSGLGGRQGGEQYF
NA | many | TRBJ1-1 | TRBV2 | TGTGCCAGCAGTGTTTCACCCCTGAACACTGAAGCTTTCTTT | CASSVSPLNTEAFF
NA | NA | TRBJ1-5 | TRBV28 | TGTGCCAGCGTTGCCGGCCGTCGGGGGAATCAGCCCCAGCATTTT | CASVAGRRGNQPQHF
NA | many | TRBJ2-5 | TRBV6-2/TRBV6-3 | TGTGCCGGCAACCGAATTTTTGGGAGGGAGACCCAGTACTTC | CAGNRIFGRETQYF
TRBD2 | many | TRBJ2-7 | TRBV12-3/TRBV12-4 | TGTGCCAGCGGGGTAGCTAGCGGCCCCTACGAGCAGTACTTC | CASGVASGPYEQYF
NA | NA | TRBJ1-5 | TRBV6-2/TRBV6-3 | TGTGCCAGCAGCTTACTACTCCGTGGAGGACAGCCCCAGCATTTT | CASSLLLRGGQPQHF
NA | many | TRBJ2-7 | TRBV7-6 | TGTGCCAGCAGCCTCCTTGGCGGGTTGAGCTCCTACGAGCAGTACTTC | CASSLLGGLSSYEQYF
NA | many | TRBJ1-3 | TRBV29-1 | TGCAGCCCACGAGGGGGAAACACCATATATTTT | CSPRGGNTIYF
NA | many | TRBJ1-2 | TRBV12-3/TRBV12-4 | TGTGCCAGCAGTACAGGAAACTATGGCTACACCTTC | CASSTGNYGYTF
NA | NA | TRBJ2-2 | TRBV4-2 | TGTGCCAGCAGCCAAGGCGACTGGGCGGCCAACACCGGGGAGCTGTTTTTT | CASSQGDWAANTGELFF
NA | few | TRBJ2-5 | TRBV18 | TGTGCCAGCACACCGGCGGCGGGGACCACCGGCATAGAGACCCAGTACTTC | CASTPAAGTTGIETQYF
TRBD2 | many | TRBJ2-7 | TRBV7-8 | TGTGCCAGCAGCCCTAGCGGGGGAAGCTCCTACGAGCAGTACTTC | CASSPSGGSSYEQYF
NA | many | TRBJ1-1 | TRBV5-1 | TGCGCCAGCAGCCCCCTAAAAATGTGGCCCAGGAACACTGAAGCTTTCTTT | CASSPLKMWPRNTEAFF
NA | few | TRBJ2-5 | TRBV10-2 | TGCGCCAGCAGTGTAGGGCGGGAGACCCAGTACTTC | CASSVGRETQYF
NA | many | TRBJ2-7 | TRBV2 | TGTGCCAGCAGTGTCCGGGGTGGAGTATCCCTCGAGCAGTACTTC | CASSVRGGVSLEQYF
NA | many | TRBJ1-5 | TRBV12-3/TRBV12-4 | TGTGCCAGCAGTCTCGAATGGAATCAGCCCCAGCATTTT | CASSLEWNQPQHF
TRBD2 | many | TRBJ2-2 | TRBV12-3/TRBV12-4 | TGTGCCAGCAGTCTCCGGGGGGGCACCGGGGAGCTGTTTTTT | CASSLRGGTGELFF
NA | many | TRBJ1-3 | TRBV20-1 | TGCAGTGCCGCAGTAGGCGGGATTAGCGCCGGAAACACCATATATTTT | CSAAVGGISAGNTIYF
NA | many | TRBJ1-1 | TRBV19 | TGTGCCAGTAGTACGCCTCTCGGCACTGAAGCTTTCTTT | CASSTPLGTEAFF
TRBD1 | many | TRBJ1-6 | TRBV5-1 | TGCGCCAGCAGCTTATCAGGGGGCGACTCACCCCTCCACTTT | CASSLSGGDSPLHF
TRBD1 | few | TRBJ2-6 | TRBV6-1 | TGTGCCAGCAGACACAGGGGGCCTGGGGCCAACGTCCTGACTTTC | CASRHRGPGANVLTF
NA | many | TRBJ1-2 | TRBV30 | TGTGCCTGGAGAACGACAGGCACTGCTGGCTACACCTTC | CAWRTTGTAGYTF